This T cell receptor (beta chain) was captured in a study of blood T cell repertoires in COVID-19. Across the whole study: From the United States, Italy and Spain came samples of acute and convalescent COVID-19. In each case, the material was cDNA or gDNA derived from T cells, B-cell-depleted T cells, or PBMCs.

The CDR3 has 17 amino acids. Unmatched junction bases numbered 12, after V lost 4 bases and J lost 6 bases. Germline V CDR1 and CDR2: SGHRS, YFSETQ. Clones were sequenced by immunoSEQ multiplex PCR, and TCRdb holds only the in-frame ones, with some missing. The data show under 200,000 clones, with around 82% seen just once and about 5% held by the top ten. Adults between roughly 18 and 95 years of age took part from under 30 US areas. This clonotype originated in a woman between 55 and 75 years old with acute COVID-19. Material: PBMCs or T cells enriched from blood (not recorded which). The genes are TRBV5-1 and TRBJ2-2; 10 bases line up with TRBD1. CDR3 in amino acids: CASSTDPGQGSSGELFF. CDR3 DNA sequence: TGCGCCAGCAGCACCGACCCGGGACAGGGGTCGTCCGGGGAGCTGTTTTTT. Variable domain in full (rest from reference TRBV5-1 and TRBJ2-2): KAGVTQTPRYLIKTRGQQVTLSCSPISGHRSVSWYQQTPGQGLQFLFEYFSETQRNKGNFPGRFSGRQFSNSRSEMNVSTLELGDSALYLCASSTDPGQGSSGELFFGEGSRLTVL.